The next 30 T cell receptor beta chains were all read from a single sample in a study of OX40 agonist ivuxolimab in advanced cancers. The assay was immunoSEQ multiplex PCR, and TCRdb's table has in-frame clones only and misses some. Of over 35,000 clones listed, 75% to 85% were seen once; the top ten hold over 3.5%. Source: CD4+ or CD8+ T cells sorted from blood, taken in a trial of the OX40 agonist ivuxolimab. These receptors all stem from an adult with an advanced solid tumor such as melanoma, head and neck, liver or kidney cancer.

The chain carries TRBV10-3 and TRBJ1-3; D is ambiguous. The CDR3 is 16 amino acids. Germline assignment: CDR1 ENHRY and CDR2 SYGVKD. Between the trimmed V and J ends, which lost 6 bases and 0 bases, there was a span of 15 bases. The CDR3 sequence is CAIRASVESSGNTIYF. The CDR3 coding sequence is TGTGCCATCAGGGCCTCGGTGGAAAGCTCTGGAAACACCATATATTTT.

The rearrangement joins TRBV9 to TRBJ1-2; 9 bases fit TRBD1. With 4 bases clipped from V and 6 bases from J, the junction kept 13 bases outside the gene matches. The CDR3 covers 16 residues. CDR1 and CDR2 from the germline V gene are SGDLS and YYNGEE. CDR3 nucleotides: TGTGCCAGCAGCAACGTGGGGGGAGGGACAGGGAATGGCTACACCTTC. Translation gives CASSNVGGGTGNGYTF.

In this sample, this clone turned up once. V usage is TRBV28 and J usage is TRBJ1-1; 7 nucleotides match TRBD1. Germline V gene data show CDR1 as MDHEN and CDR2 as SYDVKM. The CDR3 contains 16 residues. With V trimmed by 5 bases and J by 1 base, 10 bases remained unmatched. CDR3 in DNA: TGTGCCAGCAGTGCCGGGACAGAGGAAAGGAACACTGAAGCTTTCTTT. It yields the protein CASSAGTEERNTEAFF.

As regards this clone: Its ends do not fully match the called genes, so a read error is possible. As DNA, the CDR3 is TGTGCCAGCAGCTTAGTTACAGGGCGGGCGGCATTTTTT. It translates to CASSLVTGRAAFF. The V and J genes are TRBV11-2 and TRBJ1-1, with a possible D match to TRBD1 (6 bases). CDR3 length: 13 residues. Germline V lookup: CDR1 SGHAT, CDR2 FQNNGV.

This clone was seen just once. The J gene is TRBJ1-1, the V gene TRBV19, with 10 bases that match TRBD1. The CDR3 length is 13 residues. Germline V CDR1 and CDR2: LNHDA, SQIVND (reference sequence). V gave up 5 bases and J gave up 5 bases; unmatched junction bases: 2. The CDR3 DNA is TGTGCCAGTAGTTCGGGACAGGGGACTGAAGCTTTCTTT. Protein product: CASSSGQGTEAFF.

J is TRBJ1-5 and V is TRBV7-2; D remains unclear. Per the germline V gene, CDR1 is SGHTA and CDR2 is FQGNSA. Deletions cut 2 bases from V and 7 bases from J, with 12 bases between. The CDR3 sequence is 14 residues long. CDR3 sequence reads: CASSLFYSDQPQHF. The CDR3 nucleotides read TGTGCCAGCAGCTTATTCTACTCCGACCAGCCCCAGCATTTT.

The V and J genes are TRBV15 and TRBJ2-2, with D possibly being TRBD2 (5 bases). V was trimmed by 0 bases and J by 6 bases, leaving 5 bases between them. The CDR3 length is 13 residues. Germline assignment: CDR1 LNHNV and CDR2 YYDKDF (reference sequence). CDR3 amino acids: CATSRDGAGELFF. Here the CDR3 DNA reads TGTGCCACCAGCAGAGACGGGGCCGGGGAGCTGTTTTTT.

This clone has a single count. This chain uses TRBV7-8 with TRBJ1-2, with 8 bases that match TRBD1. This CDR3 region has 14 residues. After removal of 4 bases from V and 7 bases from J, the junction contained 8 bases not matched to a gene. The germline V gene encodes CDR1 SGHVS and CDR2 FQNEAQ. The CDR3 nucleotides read TGTGCCAGCAGCTCCGCCGACAGGGGCGGTGGCTACACCTTC. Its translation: CASSSADRGGGYTF.

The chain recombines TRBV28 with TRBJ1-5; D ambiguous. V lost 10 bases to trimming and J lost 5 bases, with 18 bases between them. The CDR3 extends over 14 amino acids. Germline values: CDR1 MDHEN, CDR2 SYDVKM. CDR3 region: CATFKGQKHQPQHF. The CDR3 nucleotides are TGTGCCACCTTCAAAGGGCAAAAACATCAGCCCCAGCATTTT.

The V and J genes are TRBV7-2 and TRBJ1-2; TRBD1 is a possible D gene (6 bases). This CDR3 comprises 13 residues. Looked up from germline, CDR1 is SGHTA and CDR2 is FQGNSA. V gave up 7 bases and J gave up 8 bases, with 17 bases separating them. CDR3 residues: CASTSQAGEGYTF. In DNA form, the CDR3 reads TGTGCCAGCACCAGTCAGGCAGGGGAAGGCTACACCTTC. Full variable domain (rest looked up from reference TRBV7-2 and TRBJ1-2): GAGVSQSPSNKVTEKGKDVELRCDPISGHTALYWYRQSLGQGLEFLIYFQGNSAPDKSGLPSDRFSAERTGGSVSTLTIQRTQQEDSAVYLCASTSQAGEGYTFGSGTRLTVV.

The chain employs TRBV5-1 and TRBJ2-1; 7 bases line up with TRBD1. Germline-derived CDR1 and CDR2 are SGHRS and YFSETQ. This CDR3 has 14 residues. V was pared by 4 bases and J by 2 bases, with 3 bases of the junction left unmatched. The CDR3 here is CASSPGQAYNEQFF. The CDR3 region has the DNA TGCGCCAGCAGCCCCGGACAGGCCTACAATGAGCAGTTCTTC.

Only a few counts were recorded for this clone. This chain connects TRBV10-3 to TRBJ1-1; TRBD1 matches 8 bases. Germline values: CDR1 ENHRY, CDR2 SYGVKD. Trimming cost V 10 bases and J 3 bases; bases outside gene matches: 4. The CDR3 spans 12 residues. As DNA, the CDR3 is TGTGCCACCCACAGGGGGGACACTGAAGCTTTCTTT. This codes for CATHRGDTEAFF.

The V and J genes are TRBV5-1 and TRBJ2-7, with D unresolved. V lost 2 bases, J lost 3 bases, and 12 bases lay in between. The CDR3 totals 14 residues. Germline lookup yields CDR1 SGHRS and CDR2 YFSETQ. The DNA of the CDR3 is TGCGCCAGCAGCTTCGGACGGACGAACTACGAGCAGTACTTC. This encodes CASSFGRTNYEQYF.

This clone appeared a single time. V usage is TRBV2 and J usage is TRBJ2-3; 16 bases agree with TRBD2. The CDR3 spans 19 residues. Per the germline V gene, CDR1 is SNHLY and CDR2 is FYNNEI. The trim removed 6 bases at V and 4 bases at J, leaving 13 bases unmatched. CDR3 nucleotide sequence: TGTGCCAGCAGGCAGCCGGGACTAGCGGGAGGGCCGGGCGCAGATACGCAGTATTTT. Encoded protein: CASRQPGLAGGPGADTQYF. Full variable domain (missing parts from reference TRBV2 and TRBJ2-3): EPEVTQTPSHQVTQMGQEVILRCVPISNHLYFYWYRQILGQKVEFLVSFYNNEISEKSEIFDDQFSVERPDGSNFTLKIRSTKLEDSAMYFCASRQPGLAGGPGADTQYFGPGTRLTVL.

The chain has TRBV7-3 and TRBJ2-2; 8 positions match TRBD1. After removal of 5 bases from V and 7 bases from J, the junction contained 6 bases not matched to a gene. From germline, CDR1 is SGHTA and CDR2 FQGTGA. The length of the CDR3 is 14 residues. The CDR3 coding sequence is TGTGCCAGCAGCCGGGGACAGGCAGACGGGGAGCTGTTTTTT. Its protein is CASSRGQADGELFF.

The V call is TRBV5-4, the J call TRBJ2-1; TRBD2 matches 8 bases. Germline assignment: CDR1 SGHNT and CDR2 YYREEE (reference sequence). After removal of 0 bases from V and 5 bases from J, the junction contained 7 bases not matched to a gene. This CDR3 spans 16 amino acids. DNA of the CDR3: TGTGCCAGCAGCTTGGAAGAGCGGGGGAGGAACAATGAGCAGTTCTTC. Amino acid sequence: CASSLEERGRNNEQFF. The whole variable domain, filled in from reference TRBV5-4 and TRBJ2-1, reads ETGVTQSPTHLIKTRGQQVTLRCSSQSGHNTVSWYQQALGQGPQFIFQYYREEENGRGNFPPRFSGLQFPNYSSELNVNALELDDSALYLCASSLEERGRNNEQFFGPGTRLTVL.

The CDR3: CASSPGGVEQYF. The DNA of the CDR3 is TGTGCCAGCAGCCCCGGCGGGGTCGAGCAGTACTTC. This rearrangement joins TRBV14 to TRBJ2-7; possible D gene TRBD2, 6 bases. The CDR3 has 12 amino acids. The V end lost 4 bases, the J end lost 6 bases, and 10 bases lay between the germline ends. Germline-derived CDR1 and CDR2 are SGHDN and FVKESK.

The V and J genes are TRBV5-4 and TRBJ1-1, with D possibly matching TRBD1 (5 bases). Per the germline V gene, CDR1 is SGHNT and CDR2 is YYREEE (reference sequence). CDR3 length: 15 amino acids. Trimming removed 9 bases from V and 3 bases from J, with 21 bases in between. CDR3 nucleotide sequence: TGTGCCACCTTACCCGGGGGGAGTTGGGACACTGAAGCTTTCTTT. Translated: CATLPGGSWDTEAFF.

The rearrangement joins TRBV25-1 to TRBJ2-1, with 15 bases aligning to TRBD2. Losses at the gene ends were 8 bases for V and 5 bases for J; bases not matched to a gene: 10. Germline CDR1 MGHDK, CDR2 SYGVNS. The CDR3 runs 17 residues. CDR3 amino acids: CASRRTSGRVYDNEQFF. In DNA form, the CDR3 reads TGTGCCAGCCGACGGACTAGCGGGAGGGTTTACGACAATGAGCAGTTCTTC.

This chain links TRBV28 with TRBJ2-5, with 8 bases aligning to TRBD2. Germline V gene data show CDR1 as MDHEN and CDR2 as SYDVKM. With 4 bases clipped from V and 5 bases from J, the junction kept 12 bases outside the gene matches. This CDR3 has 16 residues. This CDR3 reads CASSSPRSGAGETQYF. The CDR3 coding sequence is TGTGCCAGCAGTTCCCCCCGTAGCGGGGCTGGGGAGACCCAGTACTTC. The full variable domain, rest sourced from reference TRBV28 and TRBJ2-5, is DVKVTQSSRYLVKRTGEKVFLECVQDMDHENMFWYRQDPGLGLRLIYFSYDVKMKEKGDIPEGYSVSREKKERFSLILESASTNQTSMYLCASSSPRSGAGETQYFGPGTRLLVL.

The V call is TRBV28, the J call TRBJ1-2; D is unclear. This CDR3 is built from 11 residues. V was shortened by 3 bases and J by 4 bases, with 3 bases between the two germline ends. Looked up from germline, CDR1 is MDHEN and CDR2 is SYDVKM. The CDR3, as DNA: TGTGCCAGCAGTTTCGGCTATGGCTACACCTTC. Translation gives CASSFGYGYTF.

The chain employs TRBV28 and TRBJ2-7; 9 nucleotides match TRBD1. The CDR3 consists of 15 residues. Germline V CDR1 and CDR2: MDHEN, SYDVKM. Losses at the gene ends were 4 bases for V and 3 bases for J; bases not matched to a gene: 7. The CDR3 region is CASSYQGTGIYEQYF. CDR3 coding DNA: TGTGCCAGCAGTTACCAGGGGACAGGGATCTACGAGCAGTACTTC.

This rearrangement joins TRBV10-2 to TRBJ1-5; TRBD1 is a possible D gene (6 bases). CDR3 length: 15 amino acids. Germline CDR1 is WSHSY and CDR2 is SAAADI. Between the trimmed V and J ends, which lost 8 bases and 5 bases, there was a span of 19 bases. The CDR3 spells CASGSGQRKDQPQHF. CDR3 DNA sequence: TGCGCCAGCGGAAGTGGACAGAGAAAGGATCAGCCCCAGCATTTT.

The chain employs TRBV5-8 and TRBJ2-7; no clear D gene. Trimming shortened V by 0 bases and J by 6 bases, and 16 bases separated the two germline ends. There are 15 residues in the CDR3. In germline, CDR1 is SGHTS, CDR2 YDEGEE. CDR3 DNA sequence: TGTGCCAGCAGCTTGGAGATGGCTGGCCCCCGCGAGCAGTACTTC. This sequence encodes CASSLEMAGPREQYF.

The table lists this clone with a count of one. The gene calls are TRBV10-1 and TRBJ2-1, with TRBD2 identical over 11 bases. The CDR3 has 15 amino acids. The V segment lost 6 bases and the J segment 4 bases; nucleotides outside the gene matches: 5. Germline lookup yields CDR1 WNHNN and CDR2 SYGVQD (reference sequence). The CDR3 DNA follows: TGCGCCAGCAGCGAGACTAGCGGGGCTTACAATGAGCAGTTCTTC. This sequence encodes CASSETSGAYNEQFF.

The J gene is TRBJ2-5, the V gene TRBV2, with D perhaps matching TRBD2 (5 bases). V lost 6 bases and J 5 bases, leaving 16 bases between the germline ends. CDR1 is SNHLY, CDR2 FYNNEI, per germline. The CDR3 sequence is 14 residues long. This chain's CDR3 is CASSEGNLLETQYF. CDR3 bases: TGTGCCAGCAGCGAGGGCAACCTCCTGGAGACCCAGTACTTC.

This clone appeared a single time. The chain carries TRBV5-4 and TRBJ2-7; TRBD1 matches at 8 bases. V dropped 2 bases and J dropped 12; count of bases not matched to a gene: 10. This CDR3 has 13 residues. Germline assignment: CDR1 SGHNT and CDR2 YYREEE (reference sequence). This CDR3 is CASSFHRDRLWYF. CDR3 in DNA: TGTGCCAGCAGCTTTCACAGGGACAGGCTCTGGTACTTC.

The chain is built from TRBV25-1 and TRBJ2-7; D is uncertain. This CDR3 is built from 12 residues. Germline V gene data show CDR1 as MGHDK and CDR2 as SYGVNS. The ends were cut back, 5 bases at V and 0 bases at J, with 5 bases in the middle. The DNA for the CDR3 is TGTGCCAGCAGTCCGAGCTCCTACGAGCAGTACTTC. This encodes CASSPSSYEQYF.

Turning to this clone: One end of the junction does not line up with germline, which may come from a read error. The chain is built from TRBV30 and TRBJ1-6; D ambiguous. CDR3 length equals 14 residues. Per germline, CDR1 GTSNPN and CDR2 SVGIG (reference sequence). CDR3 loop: CAWSRSRYNSPLHF. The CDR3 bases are TGTGCCTGGAGTAGGAGCAGGTATAACTCACCCCTCCACTTT.

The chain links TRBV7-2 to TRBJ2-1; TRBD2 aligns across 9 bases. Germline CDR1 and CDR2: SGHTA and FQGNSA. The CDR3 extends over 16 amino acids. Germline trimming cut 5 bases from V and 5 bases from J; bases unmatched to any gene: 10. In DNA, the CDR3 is TGTGCCAGCAGCCTCGGATTTGCGGGAGGGAACAATGAGCAGTTCTTC. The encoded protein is CASSLGFAGGNNEQFF.